One and the same sample provided the 28 T cell receptor beta chains below, sequenced in a study of blood T cell repertoires in COVID-19. Profiling relied on immunoSEQ multiplex PCR, and the TCRdb table lists in-frame clones only, not all of them. The data contain approximately 110,000 clones, less than 75% of them singletons. Sequencing used peripheral blood. The receptors here all came from a human donor with acute or convalescent COVID-19. The donor label of this sample is uncertain.

The genes are TRBV6-5 and TRBJ1-6, with unresolved D. Per germline, CDR1 MNHEY and CDR2 SVGAGI. This CDR3 has 13 residues. The V end was cut by 5 bases, the J end by 3 bases, with 5 bases between. CDR3: CASSRGYNSPLHF. The CDR3 nucleotides are TGTGCCAGCAGTCGGGGCTATAATTCACCCCTCCACTTT.

This clone was seen a handful of times. The rearrangement links TRBV19 to TRBJ2-5; possibly TRBD1 for D (6 bases). V gave up 5 bases and J gave up 9 bases, with 19 bases separating them. The germline CDR1 and CDR2 sequences are LNHDA and SQIVND (reference sequence). The CDR3 has 14 residues. CDR3 loop: CASSPQGLSGAQYF. The DNA of the CDR3 is TGTGCCAGTAGTCCGCAAGGATTATCAGGGGCCCAGTACTTC.

This clone was found once. V gene TRBV28 combines with J gene TRBJ1-5, with a tentative D call TRBD1 (5 bases). The V end lost 1 base, the J end lost 4 bases, and 14 bases lay between the germline ends. The length of the CDR3 is 16 residues. Germline V gene lookup returns CDR1 MDHEN and CDR2 SYDVKM. CDR3 region: CASSLYGAGGNQPQHF. CDR3 nucleotides: TGTGCCAGCAGTTTATATGGGGCCGGGGGAAATCAGCCCCAGCATTTT.

The chain recombines TRBV27 with TRBJ2-5; the match to TRBD2 covers 9 bases. Per germline, CDR1 MNHEY and CDR2 SMNVEV (reference sequence). V shed 5 bases, J shed 6 bases, and the junction held 19 bases outside the gene matches. The CDR3 sequence is 18 residues long. CDR3 coding DNA: TGTGCCAGCAGTCCCACAAACCCCGGGAGCGGGGGGAGGAAGACCCAGTACTTC. Translated, it gives CASSPTNPGSGGRKTQYF.

The chain links TRBV2 to TRBJ1-2, with D possibly being TRBD1 (5 bases). Germline CDR1 reads SNHLY; CDR2 reads FYNNEI. V lost 1 base, J lost 5 bases, and 17 bases lay in between. This CDR3 region has 16 residues. The CDR3 DNA is TGTGCCAGCAGTGAAGTCATTTCTGCAGGGAGGTATGGCTACACCTTC. Translating gives CASSEVISAGRYGYTF.

This chain links TRBV4-1 with TRBJ2-7; D is perhaps TRBD1 (6 bases). Germline CDR1 MGHRA, CDR2 YSYEKL. CDR3 length: 14 residues. V gave up 1 base and J gave up 5 bases, with 12 bases separating them. Here the CDR3 DNA reads TGCGCCAGCAGCCAAGGGGACACTGAAGACGAGCAGTACTTC. Translation gives CASSQGDTEDEQYF.

The chain combines TRBV6-6 with TRBJ2-1, with 12 bases that match TRBD2. The CDR3 has 14 residues. Per the germline V gene, CDR1 is MNHNY and CDR2 is SVGAGI (reference sequence). V dropped 4 bases and J dropped 9; count of bases not matched to a gene: 4. The CDR3 here is CASSSSGGAGEQFF. The DNA for the CDR3 is TGTGCCAGCAGTTCTAGCGGGGGGGCGGGTGAGCAGTTCTTC.

The gene calls are TRBV6-2 or TRBV6-3 and TRBJ2-1, with 7 bases identical to TRBD2. This CDR3 has 15 residues. Germline assignment: CDR1 MNHEY and CDR2 SVGEGT. V gave up 3 bases and J gave up 10 bases; unmatched junction bases: 12. The CDR3 reads CASSYTGLPLEEQFF. The CDR3 nucleotides read TGTGCCAGCAGTTATACGGGACTACCCTTAGAGGAGCAGTTCTTC.

The chain joins TRBV7-3 to TRBJ1-1; weak D call: TRBD1 (6 bases). Between the trimmed V and J ends, which lost 5 bases and 1 base, there was a span of 8 bases. The CDR3 contains 13 residues. The germline gives CDR1 SGHTA, CDR2 FQGTGA. CDR3 DNA: TGTGCCAGCAGCCAGGACAGGAACACTGAAGCTTTCTTT. It encodes CASSQDRNTEAFF.

This clone was found many times. The J gene is TRBJ1-2, the V gene TRBV6-5; TRBD1 might be the D (6 bases). The V end lost 6 bases, the J end lost 1 base, and 12 bases lay between the germline ends. The CDR3 loop spans 14 amino acids. Germline-derived CDR1 and CDR2 are MNHEY and SVGAGI. CDR3 sequence (DNA): TGTGCCAGCAGCCCAGGGGCGATTAACTATGGCTACACCTTC. Translation: CASSPGAINYGYTF.

This chain uses TRBV7-9 with TRBJ2-3, with TRBD2 matching 13 bases. After removal of 6 bases from V and 1 base from J, the junction contained 7 bases not matched to a gene. The CDR3 has 17 residues. Looked up from germline, CDR1 is SEHNR and CDR2 is FQNEAQ (reference sequence). CDR3 DNA sequence: TGTGCCAGCAGTTTAAGCGGACTAGCGGGGGGCACAGATACGCAGTATTTT. Its translation is CASSLSGLAGGTDTQYF.

The CDR3 spells CASSPSGQGYNYGYTF. DNA of the CDR3: TGTGCCAGCAGCCCCTCGGGACAGGGATACAACTATGGCTACACCTTC. The chain carries TRBV13 and TRBJ1-2; TRBD1 matches 9 bases. The germline CDR1 and CDR2 sequences are PRHDT and FYEKMQ (reference sequence). Germline trimming cut 5 bases from V and 2 bases from J; bases unmatched to any gene: 9. This CDR3 is 16 amino acids long.

V usage is TRBV7-9 and J usage is TRBJ2-3; D gene unclear. The germline CDR1 and CDR2 sequences are SEHNR and FQNEAQ (reference sequence). Trimming stripped 1 base from V and 4 bases from J, with 3 bases between. The CDR3 loop spans 12 amino acids. The CDR3 DNA reads TGTGCCAGCAGCTTAGTCGCAGATACGCAGTATTTT. This sequence encodes CASSLVADTQYF.

V usage is TRBV18 and J usage is TRBJ2-2, with TRBD1 matching 10 bases. Germline V gene sequence: CDR1 KGHSH, CDR2 LQKENI. The CDR3 is 15 amino acids. J lost 6 bases, V lost 5 bases, and 6 bases had no gene match. The CDR3 DNA is TGTGCCAGCTCATCCCGGACAGGGGGAGCCGGGGAGCTGTTTTTT. Amino acid sequence: CASSSRTGGAGELFF.

The chain carries TRBV12-3 or TRBV12-4 and TRBJ1-1; D is perhaps TRBD1 (5 bases). Trimming pared 5 bases from V and 14 bases from J, leaving 15 bases between. The CDR3 is 11 amino acids. CDR3 coding DNA: TGTGCCAGCAGTCCCATGACAGCTCCCTTCTTT. Encoded protein: CASSPMTAPFF.

This clone was observed a few times. The V and J genes are TRBV5-1 and TRBJ1-5; D call uncertain. The ends were cut back, 0 bases at V and 14 bases at J, with 15 bases in the middle. From germline, CDR1 is SGHRS and CDR2 YFSETQ. CDR3 length: 13 amino acids. CDR3 region: CASSLEWRPSEHF. The DNA of the CDR3 is TGCGCCAGCAGCTTGGAGTGGAGACCCTCCGAGCATTTT.

The gene calls are TRBV6-5 and TRBJ1-4; D might be TRBD1 (6 bases). CDR3 length equals 14 residues. In germline, CDR1 is MNHEY, CDR2 SVGAGI. Trimming cost V 7 bases and J 3 bases, with 12 bases left between them. CDR3 bases: TGTGCCAGCACCCATAGACAGGCTAATGAAAAACTGTTTTTT. It yields the protein CASTHRQANEKLFF.

This clone was found a few times. The rearrangement joins TRBV11-2 to TRBJ1-6; D ambiguous. CDR1 is SGHAT, CDR2 FQNNGV, per germline. Trimming took 0 bases from V and 6 from J, leaving 6 bases between them. CDR3 size: 14 residues. The CDR3 nucleotides are TGTGCCAGCAGCTTAGATTGGAGTAATTCACCCCTCCACTTT. It is translated as CASSLDWSNSPLHF. The full variable domain, with the rest looked up from reference TRBV11-2 and TRBJ1-6, is EAGVAQSPRYKIIEKRQSVAFWCNPISGHATLYWYQQILGQGPKLLIQFQNNGVVDDSQLPKDRFSAERLKGVDSTLKIQPAKLEDSAVYLCASSLDWSNSPLHFGNGTRLTVT.

The CDR3, as DNA: TGTGCCAGCAGCGGGGGGCGCACAGATACGCAGTATTTT. It is translated as CASSGGRTDTQYF. The chain recombines TRBV2 with TRBJ2-3, with D maybe TRBD2 (7 bases). Germline CDR1 and CDR2: SNHLY and FYNNEI. CDR3 length equals 13 residues. V was shortened by 6 bases and J by 1 base, with 8 bases between the two germline ends.

The genes are TRBV7-2 and TRBJ2-5, with TRBD2 matching over 10 bases. The CDR3 contains 16 residues. In germline, CDR1 is SGHTA, CDR2 FQGNSA. The ends lost 1 base at V and 3 bases at J; junction bases unmatched: 5. In DNA form, the CDR3 reads TGTGCCAGCAGCTTAGTAGCGGGGGGTTACGAAGAGACCCAGTACTTC. It encodes CASSLVAGGYEETQYF.

The rearrangement joins TRBV30 to TRBJ2-7; the match to TRBD1 covers 8 bases. This CDR3 is built from 13 residues. The germline V gene encodes CDR1 GTSNPN and CDR2 SVGIG (reference sequence). J was trimmed by 6 bases and V by 5 bases; bases with no gene match: 9. The DNA for the CDR3 is TGTGCCTGGGCCCGACAGGGGATGAGCGAGCAGTACTTC. This gives the protein CAWARQGMSEQYF.

The chain recombines TRBV10-3 with TRBJ1-1; D may be TRBD1 (5 bases). This CDR3 region has 15 residues. Germline V lookup: CDR1 ENHRY, CDR2 SYGVKD. V was trimmed by 1 base and J by 4 bases, leaving 13 bases between them. DNA for the CDR3: TGTGCCATCAGTGAGTTACCGGGGGAGGTCACTGAAGCTTTCTTT. Amino acids: CAISELPGEVTEAFF.

This clone was seen more than once but under ten times. This chain uses TRBV5-1 with TRBJ2-3, with no clear D. The germline V and J ends were trimmed by 4 bases and 5 bases, with 11 bases remaining between them. Germline V gene sequence: CDR1 SGHRS, CDR2 YFSETQ. The CDR3 extends over 13 amino acids. The DNA of the CDR3 is TGCGCCAGCAGCCTGGCCCCCGGAGATACGCAGTATTTT. Translated, it gives CASSLAPGDTQYF.

The chain is built from TRBV2 and TRBJ1-6; D possibly corresponds to TRBD1 (5 bases). Trimming took off 8 bases at V and 4 bases at J, with 12 bases between the two ends. Germline V lookup: CDR1 SNHLY, CDR2 FYNNEI. The CDR3 covers 14 residues. CDR3 region: CASRRQMYNSPLHF. In DNA, the CDR3 is TGTGCCAGCCGAAGACAGATGTATAATTCACCCCTCCACTTT.

The chain employs TRBV14 and TRBJ1-1; tentatively, D is TRBD1 (6 bases). Germline V gene data show CDR1 as SGHDN and CDR2 as FVKESK. This CDR3 has 16 residues. With 4 bases removed from V and 4 bases from J, the gap between germline ends came to 19 bases. CDR3 residues: CASSPFRRAGATEAFF. The CDR3 DNA reads as TGTGCCAGCAGCCCGTTCCGCCGGGCAGGGGCCACTGAAGCTTTCTTT.

The chain links TRBV9 to TRBJ2-1; 7 nucleotides align to TRBD1. The CDR3 loop spans 14 amino acids. Germline V CDR1 and CDR2: SGDLS, YYNGEE. Trimming took 0 bases from V and 6 from J; bases not matched to a gene: 3. This chain's CDR3 is CASSVGEGANEQFF. For the CDR3, the DNA is TGTGCCAGCAGCGTAGGCGAGGGGGCCAATGAGCAGTTCTTC. Full variable domain (missing parts from reference TRBV9 and TRBJ2-1): DSGVTQTPKHLITATGQRVTLRCSPRSGDLSVYWYQQSLDQGLQFLIQYYNGEERAKGNILERFSAQQFPDLHSELNLSSLELGDSALYFCASSVGEGANEQFFGPGTRLTVL.

The chain combines TRBV7-9 with TRBJ1-4; D is possibly TRBD1 (6 bases). CDR3 length: 13 residues. CDR1 is SEHNR and CDR2 is FQNEAQ in the germline V gene (reference sequence). The V end lost 5 bases, the J end lost 8 bases, and 12 bases lay between the germline ends. Written as DNA, the CDR3 is TGTGCCAGCAGCCCGTACCAGGGGGAAAAACTGTTTTTT. The encoded protein is CASSPYQGEKLFF.

The V call is TRBV5-1, the J call TRBJ2-3, with TRBD2 matching 10 bases. The CDR3 sequence is 16 residues long. Germline lookup yields CDR1 SGHRS and CDR2 YFSETQ. Trimming cost V 4 bases and J 2 bases; bases outside gene matches: 7. CDR3 sequence: CASSRPSGGDTDTQYF. In nucleotides, the CDR3 is TGCGCCAGCAGCAGGCCTAGCGGGGGAGACACAGATACGCAGTATTTT. Filled out from reference TRBV5-1 and TRBJ2-3, the complete variable domain reads KAGVTQTPRYLIKTRGQQVTLSCSPISGHRSVSWYQQTPGQGLQFLFEYFSETQRNKGNFPGRFSGRQFSNSRSEMNVSTLELGDSALYLCASSRPSGGDTDTQYFGPGTRLTVL.